A selection of T cell receptor beta chains follows, all from one sample in a study of T cell repertoires in cytomegalovirus infection. Antigen specificity for these receptors is unknown. MiXCR was run by TCRdb on the reads, yielding one entry per CDR3 protein. The top ten clones hold roughly 13% of a sample with about 890,000 distinct CDR3 sequences, about a third of them seen once. Sequenced material: cultured CD8+ T cells from PBMCs, taken from culture after CMV antigen stimulation. Every receptor here comes from a human donor in good health (CMV status not recorded). Some clones in this sample may be carry-over from other donors' samples. Both conserved end residues are part of each CDR3. A D gene is named only where the DNA matches it firmly. Size tells how often a clone was seen (once, few, many) or the class of an expanded clone, and some rows leave it out.

D gene,V gene,J gene,clone size,CDR3 DNA,CDR3 protein
NA,TRBV20-1,TRBJ2-2,NA,TGCAGTGCTAGAGAGGCGGGGACCGGGGAGCTGTTTTTT,CSAREAGTGELFF
TRBD1,TRBV15,TRBJ1-1,NA,TGTGCCACCAGCAGAGATCTCGGACAGGCTGAAGCTTTCTTT,CATSRDLGQAEAFF
TRBD2,TRBV19,TRBJ2-1,NA,TGTGCCAGTAGTCCAGGGACTAGCGGGGGAACCTACAATGAGCAGTTCTTC,CASSPGTSGGTYNEQFF
TRBD1,TRBV20-1,TRBJ1-1,NA,TGCAGTGCTACGTGGACAGGCCCAAGATTCACTGAAGCTTTCTTT,CSATWTGPRFTEAFF
NA,TRBV5-6,TRBJ2-1,NA,TGTGCCAGCAGCTTGGGGGTAGGGAGTGGGCAGTTCTTC,CASSLGVGSGQFF
NA,TRBV7-9,TRBJ1-3,NA,TGTGCCAGCAGTCCTCGGATGACCATATATTTT,CASSPRMTIYF
TRBD1,TRBV7-6,TRBJ2-7,NA,TGTGCCAGCAGCCATGGGGACAGTTCCTACGAGCAGTACTTC,CASSHGDSSYEQYF
NA,TRBV7-2,TRBJ1-1,many,TGTGCCAGCAGCTTGGGGGGGCCTCCCGAGGGGTACACTGAAGCTTTCTTT,CASSLGGPPEGYTEAFF
NA,TRBV2,TRBJ2-3,NA,TGTGCCAGCAGTAAAGCCAGGGTGGGCACAGATACGCAGTATTTT,CASSKARVGTDTQYF
NA,TRBV7-6,TRBJ2-1,many,TGTGCCAGCAGCTTAGGAAGAGGTATGGACTTCACCAATGAGCAGTTCTTC,CASSLGRGMDFTNEQFF
NA,TRBV2,TRBJ1-4,NA,TGTGCCAGCAGTGGGGGACGGAGAGTGTTTTTT,CASSGGRRVFF
NA,TRBV25-1,TRBJ1-2,NA,TGTGCCAGCAGTGAATTTGGGGCAGGTGGCTACACCTTC,CASSEFGAGGYTF
NA,TRBV29-1,TRBJ1-1,once,TGCAGCGTTGAAGATCGGCGTGGCACTGAAGCTTTCTTT,CSVEDRRGTEAFF
TRBD1,TRBV3-1,TRBJ1-1,few,TGTGCCAGCAGCCACATCTTGGGACAGCCGAACACTGAAGCTTTCTTT,CASSHILGQPNTEAFF
NA,TRBV7-2,TRBJ1-5,once,TGTGCCAGCAGCTTTAACGGGGGGGGCAATCAGCCCCAGCATTTT,CASSFNGGGNQPQHF
TRBD1,TRBV6-1,TRBJ2-1,NA,TGTGCCAGCAGTGAATGGGCAGGGGGAGATGAGCAGTTCTTC,CASSEWAGGDEQFF
TRBD2,TRBV5-4,TRBJ2-3,few,TGTGCCAGCAGCCGGAGGTTCACTGATGGACTAGCGGGGGGCGTCCTTAATACGCAGTATTTT,CASSRRFTDGLAGGVLNTQYF
TRBD1,TRBV27,TRBJ2-1,few,TGTGCCAGCAGCTGGACAGGGGGTCCTTCCAATGAGCAGTTCTTC,CASSWTGGPSNEQFF
NA,TRBV6-1,TRBJ1-2,NA,TGTGCCAGCAGTGTTGACGTTGAGGGGCGAAACTATGGCTACACCTTC,CASSVDVEGRNYGYTF
TRBD1,TRBV7-6,TRBJ1-1,many,TGTGCCAGCAGCCCGAGGACAGGGGGCAGGTTCACTGAAGCTTTCTTT,CASSPRTGGRFTEAFF
NA,TRBV12-3/TRBV12-4,TRBJ1-5,NA,TGTGCCAACAGTTTCGGACCCCGGCGGGATCAGCCCCAGCATTTT,CANSFGPRRDQPQHF
TRBD2,TRBV12-5,TRBJ2-1,few,TGTGCTAGTGGCCCTGGGACTAGCGGATTGTACAATGAGCAGTTCTTC,CASGPGTSGLYNEQFF
NA,TRBV4-1,TRBJ2-2,NA,TGCGCCAGCAGCCAGCGGGACCAGAACACCGGGGAGCTGTTTTTT,CASSQRDQNTGELFF
NA,TRBV23-1,TRBJ1-6,few,TGCGCCAGCAGTCCTTTTGCGGGCAGGCGGACGTCACCCCTCCACTTT,CASSPFAGRRTSPLHF
TRBD1,TRBV9,TRBJ1-4,NA,TGTGCCAGCAGCGGGGACAGAACTAATGAAAAACTGTTTTTT,CASSGDRTNEKLFF
TRBD1,TRBV7-8,TRBJ1-4,NA,TGTGCCAGCAGCTCTTATACAGGGGCGCGTGAAAAACTGTTTTTT,CASSSYTGAREKLFF
TRBD1,TRBV7-9,TRBJ2-3,few,TGTGCCAGCGTCCTAGGGACAGGTCATTATTCTAGCACAGATACGCAGTATTTT,CASVLGTGHYSSTDTQYF
TRBD2,TRBV7-2,TRBJ2-1,NA,TGTGTCAGCAGCTTACTGGATCCGAGGGCGGGGGGGGGCCGGGGAGAGCAGTTCTTC,CVSSLLDPRAGGGRGEQFF
NA,TRBV24-1,TRBJ2-1,few,TGTGCCACCAGTGATTTTTCCGGCGAGCAGTTCTTC,CATSDFSGEQFF
NA,TRBV7-2,TRBJ1-2,NA,TGTGCCAGCAGCCAATCCCGACAGTCCGATAACTATGGCTACACCTTC,CASSQSRQSDNYGYTF
NA,TRBV7-6,TRBJ2-7,NA,TGTGCCAACATCCCGCAAGGTGCCTACGAGCAGTACTTC,CANIPQGAYEQYF
NA,TRBV7-6,TRBJ1-5,NA,TGTGCCAGCAGCTTAGGAGCAGGGCTGAATCAGCCCCAGCATTTT,CASSLGAGLNQPQHF
TRBD2,TRBV7-9,TRBJ2-7,few,TGTGCCAGCAGCCCGGGACTAGCGGCCTTCGAGCAGTACTTC,CASSPGLAAFEQYF
NA,TRBV20-1,TRBJ2-5,NA,TGCAGTGCTATGGACTTAGAAGAGACCCAGTACTTC,CSAMDLEETQYF
NA,TRBV13,TRBJ1-2,once,TGTGCCAGCAGCCCCCGGGACTCTCCCACCTATGGCTACACCTTC,CASSPRDSPTYGYTF
NA,TRBV5-1,TRBJ2-1,NA,TGCGCCAGCAGCTTGGTGACTAACTACAATGAGCAGTTCTTC,CASSLVTNYNEQFF
NA,TRBV18,TRBJ1-4,few,TGTGCCAGCTCACTGATTAATCCTCCGGGGCAGGAAAAACTGTTTTTT,CASSLINPPGQEKLFF
NA,TRBV29-1,TRBJ2-1,NA,TGCAGCGTCGCTGACAGGCGAAGATACAATGAGCAGTTCTTC,CSVADRRRYNEQFF
NA,TRBV19,TRBJ2-7,NA,TGTGCCAGTAGTCGGACAACTGTTAGGTCAGAGCAGTACTTC,CASSRTTVRSEQYF
NA,TRBV29-1,TRBJ1-1,NA,TGCAGCGTGCCTCAGGGTGGGCCTGAAGCTTTCTTT,CSVPQGGPEAFF